The 13 T cell receptor beta chains below all came from one sample that was sequenced in a study of shared T cell receptors in the human thymus. Only in-frame clones appear in the TCRdb table, and some are missing; sequencing was by immunoSEQ multiplex PCR. The sample shows 630,000 or so clones, 70% to 90% of them seen only once. This sample also appeared in a second study, on human thymus T cells.

Sample: thymocytes. The receptors originated from a boy younger than two with a congenital heart defect.

The V call is TRBV7-9, the J call TRBJ1-1; TRBD1 matches at 10 bases. This CDR3 has 16 amino acids. The J segment lost 7 bases and the V segment lost 0 bases, leaving 8 bases of the junction unmatched. Germline V CDR1 and CDR2: SEHNR, FQNEAQ (reference sequence). The CDR3: CASSLALGQGRFEAFF. For the CDR3, the DNA is TGTGCCAGCAGCTTAGCGCTGGGACAGGGGAGGTTTGAAGCTTTCTTT.

CDR3 in DNA: TGTGCCAGCAGCTCATTGACGAGGGAGCCCAATGAGCAGTTCTTC. Translated: CASSSLTREPNEQFF. The rearrangement uses TRBV7-8 and TRBJ2-1; a weak D match, TRBD2 (5 bases). The V gene lost 4 bases and the J gene lost 6 bases, with 16 bases spanning the gap. CDR3 length: 15 amino acids. In germline, CDR1 is SGHVS, CDR2 FQNEAQ. Full variable domain (outside the CDR3, taken from reference TRBV7-8 and TRBJ2-1): GAGVSQSPRYKVAKRGQDVALRCDPISGHVSLFWYQQALGQGPEFLTYFQNEAQLDKSGLPSDRFFAERPEGSVSTLKIQRTQQEDSAVYLCASSSLTREPNEQFFGPGTRLTVL.

The V gene is TRBV12-5, the J gene TRBJ2-2, with 8 bases that match TRBD1. J was trimmed by 0 bases and V by 4 bases; bases with no gene match: 10. Germline CDR1 LGHNT, CDR2 FRNRAP. There are 18 residues in the CDR3. The CDR3 DNA sequence: TGTGCTAGTGGTTCACTCAATCGACAGGGGTCGAACACCGGGGAGCTGTTTTTT. The encoded protein is CASGSLNRQGSNTGELFF.

This chain joins TRBV11-2 and TRBJ2-3; 7 bases agree with TRBD2. The CDR3 consists of 17 residues. The V and J ends lost 5 bases and 4 bases, in that order; junction bases with no gene match: 15. Germline V CDR1 and CDR2: SGHAT, FQNNGV. CDR3 region: CASSPTKLAGDADTQYF. In nucleotides, the CDR3 is TGTGCCAGCAGCCCAACTAAACTCGCGGGAGACGCAGATACGCAGTATTTT.

This chain connects TRBV10-3 to TRBJ1-5; the D gene is possibly TRBD1 (5 bases). Germline V lookup: CDR1 ENHRY, CDR2 SYGVKD. This CDR3 is 14 amino acids long. V dropped 0 bases and J dropped 6 bases, with 9 bases sitting between them. CDR3 protein: CAISESGGSQPQHF. In nucleotides, the CDR3 is TGTGCCATCAGTGAGTCGGGGGGTTCTCAGCCCCAGCATTTT.

The gene calls are TRBV27 and TRBJ2-1, with TRBD1 as a possible D gene (6 bases). The germline CDR1 and CDR2 sequences are MNHEY and SMNVEV (reference sequence). V lost 3 bases and J 5 bases, leaving 14 bases between the germline ends. The CDR3 spans 15 residues. The CDR3 protein is CASSFPPGHNNEQFF. CDR3 sequence (DNA): TGTGCCAGCAGTTTTCCCCCGGGACATAACAATGAGCAGTTCTTC.

This clone was counted a few times. The chain combines TRBV5-1 with TRBJ2-2; 7 bases agree with TRBD1. The CDR3 is made up of 14 amino acids. The junction had 4 bases not matched to a gene; V was cut back by 4 bases and J by 4 bases. Germline lookup yields CDR1 SGHRS and CDR2 YFSETQ. CDR3 region: CASSPRQGTGELFF. For the CDR3, the DNA is TGCGCCAGCAGCCCGAGACAGGGCACCGGGGAGCTGTTTTTT.

This clone was observed a single time. In DNA, the CDR3 is TGTGCCAGCAGGAAACAGGGGGCCTACAATGAGCAGTTCTTC. This codes for CASRKQGAYNEQFF. The chain employs TRBV6-5 and TRBJ2-1, with TRBD1 identical over 8 bases. The CDR3 has 14 amino acids. Germline values: CDR1 MNHEY, CDR2 SVGAGI. The ends lost 6 bases at V and 2 bases at J; junction bases unmatched: 3.

The chain uses TRBV28 and TRBJ1-4, with 7 bases identical to TRBD1. The CDR3 runs to 17 residues. V gave up 3 bases and J gave up 0 bases; unmatched junction bases: 7. Germline CDR1 reads MDHEN; CDR2 reads SYDVKM. The chain's CDR3 is CASSLVRGYATNEKLFF. In DNA, the CDR3 is TGTGCCAGCAGTTTGGTCAGGGGGTATGCAACTAATGAAAAACTGTTTTTT.

The chain employs TRBV15 and TRBJ1-1; D gene unclear. The CDR3 is 15 residues long. V dropped 5 bases and J dropped 0 bases, with 13 bases sitting between them. Germline V gives CDR1 LNHNV, CDR2 YYDKDF (reference sequence). The CDR3 DNA is TGTGCCACCAGCGAGCCCGATCAGGTGAACACTGAAGCTTTCTTT. Its protein product is CATSEPDQVNTEAFF.

This chain joins TRBV28 and TRBJ1-5; TRBD1 might be the D (6 bases). Germline V gene sequence: CDR1 MDHEN, CDR2 SYDVKM. V lost 6 bases and J lost 7, with 19 bases in between. The length of the CDR3 is 15 residues. In nucleotides, the CDR3 is TGTGCCAGCAGACCCGCACAGGGCCTGGGACAGCCCCAGCATTTT. Translation gives CASRPAQGLGQPQHF.

This clone has just one count. V gene TRBV2 combines with J gene TRBJ1-5; TRBD1 agrees at 7 bases. CDR3 size: 14 residues. The germline V gene has CDR1 SNHLY and CDR2 FYNNEI. V trimming: 6 bases; J trimming: 2 bases; junction bases outside the gene matches: 4. CDR3: CASRDRVGNQPQHF. CDR3 DNA sequence: TGTGCCAGCAGAGACAGGGTGGGCAATCAGCCCCAGCATTTT.

J is TRBJ2-1 and V is TRBV6-5, with 8 bases aligning to TRBD1. Germline V CDR1 and CDR2: MNHEY, SVGAGI. Trimming took 5 bases from V and 9 from J; bases not matched to a gene: 9. The length of the CDR3 is 14 residues. Here the CDR3 reads CASSISDRVGEQFF. The CDR3 region has the DNA TGTGCCAGCAGTATATCGGACAGGGTAGGTGAGCAGTTCTTC.